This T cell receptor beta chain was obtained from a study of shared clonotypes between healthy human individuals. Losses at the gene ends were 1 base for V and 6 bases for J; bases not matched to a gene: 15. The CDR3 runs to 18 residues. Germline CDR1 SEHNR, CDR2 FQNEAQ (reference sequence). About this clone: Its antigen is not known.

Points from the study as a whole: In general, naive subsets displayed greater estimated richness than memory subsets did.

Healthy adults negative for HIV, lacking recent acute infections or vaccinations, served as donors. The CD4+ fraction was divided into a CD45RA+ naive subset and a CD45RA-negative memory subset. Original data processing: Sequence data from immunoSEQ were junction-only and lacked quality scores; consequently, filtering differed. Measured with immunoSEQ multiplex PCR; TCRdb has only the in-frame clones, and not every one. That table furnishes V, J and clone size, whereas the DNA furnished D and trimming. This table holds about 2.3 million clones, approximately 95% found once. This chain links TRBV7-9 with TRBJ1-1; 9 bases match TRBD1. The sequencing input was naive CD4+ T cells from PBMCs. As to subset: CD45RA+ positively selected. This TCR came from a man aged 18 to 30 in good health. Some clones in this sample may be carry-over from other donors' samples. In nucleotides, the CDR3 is TGTGCCAGCAGCTTAGATTTTACGACAGGGGGGTCTAATGCTGAAGCTTTCTTT. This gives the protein CASSLDFTTGGSNAEAFF.